The 32 T cell receptor beta chains listed next were all sequenced from one sample in a study of shared T cell receptors in the human thymus (dated by TCRdb to the early 2020s). Library preparation was by the immunoSEQ multiplex PCR assay. As stored in TCRdb, this immuneACCESS dataset retains in-frame rearrangements with V and J assigned. A fraction of the clones does not appear; measured against another copy, unresolved V genes explain less than half of the discrepancy, and the remainder lacks a known reason. Across this sample there are roughly 660,000 clones, with approximately 88% seen only once. The ten biggest clones cover 0.0085% to 0.012% of the sample. The data were also submitted as part of a second study, on human thymus T cells.

The sequenced material came from thymocytes. These TCRs come from a boy under two years old with a congenital heart defect. Donor details come from another sample of the same person, matched by shared clones.

V gene TRBV6-5 combines with J gene TRBJ2-7, with D possibly being TRBD2 (5 bases). V shed 8 bases and J shed 7 bases, with 24 bases lying between them. The germline V gene has CDR1 MNHEY and CDR2 SVGAGI. This CDR3 region has 15 residues. In nucleotides, the CDR3 is TGTGCCAGCTTTCGCTTGTCCGGCGGGTTCTTTGAGCAGTACTTC. It specifies CASFRLSGGFFEQYF.

The rearrangement uses TRBV4-3 and TRBJ2-7, with TRBD2 identical over 12 bases. Per the germline V gene, CDR1 is LGHNA and CDR2 is YSLEER. CDR3 size: 20 residues. V lost 0 bases to trimming and J lost 2 bases; unmatched junction nucleotides: 14. The CDR3 DNA follows: TGCGCCAGCAGCCAAGAAGTTAGGGCTAGCGGGAGGGCCCCCCCCTACGAGCAGTACTTC. The encoded protein is CASSQEVRASGRAPPYEQYF.

The chain carries TRBV5-1 and TRBJ1-2; 8 bases match TRBD1. The J segment lost 3 bases and the V segment lost 4 bases, leaving 8 bases of the junction unmatched. Germline V lookup: CDR1 SGHRS, CDR2 YFSETQ. The CDR3 has 15 amino acids. The CDR3 coding sequence is TGCGCCAGCAGCCCCCAGACAGGGGCGCACTATGGCTACACCTTC. Its protein is CASSPQTGAHYGYTF.

Turning to this clone: The same CDR3 is also encoded by other DNA sequences in this sample. The rearrangement uses TRBV19 and TRBJ1-1; no reliable D call. Trimming took off 2 bases at V and 0 bases at J, with 4 bases between the two ends. The CDR3 has 13 residues. Germline V CDR1 and CDR2: LNHDA, SQIVND (reference sequence). The CDR3 bases are TGTGCCAGTAGTATATCCTTGAACACTGAAGCTTTCTTT. Translation: CASSISLNTEAFF.

This clone has more than one count but fewer than ten. The chain combines TRBV28 with TRBJ2-1, with 10 bases that match TRBD1. Germline V lookup: CDR1 MDHEN, CDR2 SYDVKM. V was clipped by 6 bases and J by 5 bases; unmatched bases: 7. The CDR3 has 15 amino acids. For the CDR3, the DNA is TGTGCCAGCAGCTTCCGGGACAGGGGAGACAATGAGCAGTTCTTC. Its translation is CASSFRDRGDNEQFF.

This rearrangement joins TRBV4-3 to TRBJ2-6, with D unresolved. CDR1 LGHNA and CDR2 YSLEER come from the germline V gene. The CDR3 spans 15 residues. The V end was cut by 3 bases, the J end by 2 bases, with 8 bases between. In nucleotides, the CDR3 is TGCGCCAGCAGCCAGCATTCGGCTGGGGCCAACGTCCTGACTTTC. Translating it yields CASSQHSAGANVLTF.

V usage is TRBV10-3 and J usage is TRBJ2-2; 9 bases are a match to TRBD1. Trimming removed 3 bases from V and 1 base from J; junction bases left unmatched: 3. The CDR3 extends over 16 amino acids. The germline CDR1 and CDR2 sequences are ENHRY and SYGVKD. The CDR3 sequence: CAISESDRGNTGELFF. The CDR3 coding sequence is TGTGCCATCAGTGAATCGGACAGGGGGAACACCGGGGAGCTGTTTTTT.

The V gene is TRBV4-1, the J gene TRBJ1-5; 7 bases fit TRBD1. The CDR3 length is 20 residues. Trimming took 4 bases from V and 1 from J; bases not matched to a gene: 19. Per the germline V gene, CDR1 is MGHRA and CDR2 is YSYEKL. CDR3 region: CASSRKGGQWLNGSNQPQHF. The DNA of the CDR3 is TGCGCCAGCAGCCGTAAGGGGGGACAGTGGTTGAACGGGAGCAATCAGCCCCAGCATTTT.

V gene TRBV28 combines with J gene TRBJ1-2; 10 bases fit TRBD1. The CDR3 loop spans 14 amino acids. Germline V gene sequence: CDR1 MDHEN, CDR2 SYDVKM. J lost 8 bases, V lost 2 bases, and 5 bases had no gene match. CDR3 nucleotides: TGTGCCAGCAGTTTACGACAGGGGGCTGGAGGCTACACCTTC. This translates into CASSLRQGAGGYTF.

CDR3 sequence: CASSYSAASTDTQYF. The CDR3 nucleotides read TGTGCCAGCAGTTACTCGGCGGCATCTACAGATACGCAGTATTTT. V gene TRBV6-5 combines with J gene TRBJ2-3; no reliable D call. Trimming removed 0 bases at V and 3 bases at J, with 10 bases between. Germline loops: CDR1 MNHEY, CDR2 SVGAGI. The CDR3 extends over 15 amino acids.

The chain is built from TRBV4-1 and TRBJ2-7; TRBD2 agrees at 7 bases. The CDR3 has 17 amino acids. Looked up from germline, CDR1 is MGHRA and CDR2 is YSYEKL. J was trimmed by 1 base and V by 0 bases; bases with no gene match: 9. The CDR3 DNA sequence: TGCGCCAGCAGCCAAGAATCTGGCAGGGAGGGATCCTACGAGCAGTACTTC. Its protein product is CASSQESGREGSYEQYF.

The rearrangement links TRBV4-1 to TRBJ2-1, with 10 bases that match TRBD1. This CDR3 is built from 15 residues. Germline assignment: CDR1 MGHRA and CDR2 YSYEKL. The V segment lost 1 base and the J segment 5 bases; nucleotides outside the gene matches: 2. The CDR3 nucleotides read TGCGCCAGCAGCCAAGGTGGGACAGGGGACAATGAGCAGTTCTTC. Translating gives CASSQGGTGDNEQFF.

The chain recombines TRBV7-9 with TRBJ2-5, with TRBD2 identical over 9 bases. CDR3 length: 16 amino acids. V was pared by 1 base and J by 2 bases, with 5 bases of the junction left unmatched. CDR1 is SEHNR, CDR2 FQNEAQ, per germline (reference sequence). The CDR3 DNA reads TGTGCCAGCAGCTTAGAGCTAGCGGGATTGCAAGAGACCCAGTACTTC. This sequence encodes CASSLELAGLQETQYF.

The chain is built from TRBV5-6 and TRBJ2-3; TRBD2 aligns across 13 bases. Trimming cost V 5 bases and J 3 bases; bases outside gene matches: 6. The CDR3 runs to 16 residues. CDR1 and CDR2 from the germline V gene are SGHDT and YYEEEE. In nucleotides, the CDR3 is TGTGCCAGCAGTTTAGGGGGACTAGCGGGAACAGATACGCAGTATTTT. Its translation is CASSLGGLAGTDTQYF.

This sequence joins TRBV29-1 and TRBJ2-4; TRBD1 matches 8 bases. Per germline, CDR1 SQVTM and CDR2 ANQGSEA. This CDR3 spans 14 amino acids. J lost 0 bases, V lost 6 bases, and 4 bases had no gene match. For the CDR3, the DNA is TGCAGCGTCCGGACAGGGTTAGCCAAAAACATTCAGTACTTC. It encodes CSVRTGLAKNIQYF.

The CDR3 sequence is CATGREGDNEQFF. DNA for the CDR3: TGTGCCACGGGGCGGGAGGGAGACAATGAGCAGTTCTTC. J is TRBJ2-1 and V is TRBV13; TRBD2 matches at 9 bases. Looked up from germline, CDR1 is PRHDT and CDR2 is FYEKMQ (reference sequence). J was trimmed by 5 bases and V by 10 bases; bases with no gene match: 6. The CDR3 has 13 residues.

The chain carries TRBV9 and TRBJ2-5, with 9 bases aligning to TRBD1. Germline CDR1 and CDR2: SGDLS and YYNGEE. The V and J ends lost 3 bases and 7 bases, in that order; junction bases with no gene match: 13. This CDR3 spans 16 amino acids. The CDR3, as DNA: TGTGCCAGCAGCGGGGCCGCGGACAGGGGAACAGTGACCCAGTACTTC. The encoded protein is CASSGAADRGTVTQYF. The variable domain in full, completed from reference TRBV9 and TRBJ2-5, reads DSGVTQTPKHLITATGQRVTLRCSPRSGDLSVYWYQQSLDQGLQFLIQYYNGEERAKGNILERFSAQQFPDLHSELNLSSLELGDSALYFCASSGAADRGTVTQYFGPGTRLLVL.

This chain connects TRBV14 to TRBJ2-7; D is uncertain. Trimming took off 7 bases at V and 2 bases at J, with 12 bases between the two ends. Germline V gives CDR1 SGHDN, CDR2 FVKESK. The CDR3 is 13 amino acids. CDR3 nucleotides: TGTGCCAGCACGGTTAGTATTCCCTACGAGCAGTACTTC. Its protein product is CASTVSIPYEQYF.

V and J are TRBV29-1 and TRBJ2-7, with TRBD2 matching 7 bases. Germline V gene data show CDR1 as SQVTM and CDR2 as ANQGSEA. The CDR3 totals 14 residues. Germline trimming cut 1 base from V and 3 bases from J; bases unmatched to any gene: 6. CDR3 loop: CSVEGRGGDYEQYF. The CDR3 DNA follows: TGCAGCGTTGAAGGGCGGGGAGGGGACTACGAGCAGTACTTC.

The rearrangement joins TRBV29-1 to TRBJ2-2, with D perhaps matching TRBD1 (6 bases). Trimming removed 4 bases at V and 3 bases at J, with 12 bases between. Germline-derived CDR1 and CDR2 are SQVTM and ANQGSEA. This CDR3 region has 14 residues. The CDR3 loop is CSVGPGAYTGELFF. In DNA form, the CDR3 reads TGCAGCGTTGGCCCAGGGGCCTACACCGGGGAGCTGTTTTTT.

The J gene is TRBJ2-3, the V gene TRBV7-2; D may be TRBD2 (7 bases). Germline V lookup: CDR1 SGHTA, CDR2 FQGNSA. Trimming pared 5 bases from V and 6 bases from J, leaving 21 bases between. The CDR3 covers 16 residues. CDR3 nucleotides: TGTGCCAGCAGCGGGGGCTGGGGGGGCGCGGCGGATACGCAGTATTTT. The encoded protein is CASSGGWGGAADTQYF.

This chain uses TRBV7-7 with TRBJ2-1; D ambiguous. CDR3 length equals 13 residues. Germline CDR1 and CDR2: SSHAT and FNYEAQ (reference sequence). Trimming took off 3 bases at V and 7 bases at J, with 10 bases between the two ends. CDR3 nucleotide sequence: TGTGCCAGCAGCTTGGAACTATCGAATGAGCAGTTCTTC. Encoded protein: CASSLELSNEQFF.

The DNA for the CDR3 is TGTGCCAGCAGCAGACTGCTGACTAGCGGGAGGAGCTCAGATACGCAGTATTTT. Its protein product is CASSRLLTSGRSSDTQYF. V gene TRBV11-1 combines with J gene TRBJ2-3, with 13 bases that match TRBD2. In germline, CDR1 is SGHAT, CDR2 FQDESV (reference sequence). The J segment lost 4 bases and the V segment lost 5 bases, leaving 12 bases of the junction unmatched. This CDR3 is built from 18 residues. Looking up the rest from reference TRBV11-1 and TRBJ2-3 gives the full variable domain: EAEVAQSPRYKITEKSQAVAFWCDPISGHATLYWYRQILGQGPELLVQFQDESVVDDSQLPKDRFSAERLKGVDSTLKIQPAELGDSAMYLCASSRLLTSGRSSDTQYFGPGTRLTVL.

The rearrangement links TRBV30 to TRBJ2-1; the D gene is possibly TRBD2 (5 bases). From germline, CDR1 is GTSNPN and CDR2 SVGIG (reference sequence). V shed 4 bases and J shed 7 bases, with 14 bases lying between them. The CDR3 runs 13 residues. Here the CDR3 reads CAWTGSGTNEQFF. The CDR3 DNA is TGTGCCTGGACCGGCTCGGGAACGAATGAGCAGTTCTTC.

The V gene is TRBV30, the J gene TRBJ2-5; 8 bases align to TRBD2. Germline CDR1 reads GTSNPN; CDR2 reads SVGIG (reference sequence). The CDR3 consists of 16 residues. With V trimmed by 2 bases and J by 1 base, 9 bases remained unmatched. CDR3 protein: CAWSLGLLAVQETQYF. The DNA for the CDR3 is TGTGCCTGGAGTCTCGGACTACTAGCGGTCCAAGAGACCCAGTACTTC.

This chain connects TRBV30 to TRBJ2-3; weak D call: TRBD1 (6 bases). V dropped 3 bases and J dropped 0 bases, with 7 bases sitting between them. Germline V gene lookup returns CDR1 GTSNPN and CDR2 SVGIG (reference sequence). There are 13 residues in the CDR3. CDR3 bases: TGTGCCTGGAGGGGGGCTAGCACAGATACGCAGTATTTT. It specifies CAWRGASTDTQYF.

This rearrangement joins TRBV7-9 to TRBJ2-3; perhaps TRBD2 as D (6 bases). Germline V gene sequence: CDR1 SEHNR, CDR2 FQNEAQ (reference sequence). There are 16 residues in the CDR3. Trimming removed 5 bases from V and 6 bases from J, with 21 bases in between. The CDR3 sequence: CASSRQRVLRKDTQYF. The CDR3 bases are TGTGCCAGCAGCCGTCAGCGGGTACTCCGCAAGGATACGCAGTATTTT. Filled out from reference TRBV7-9 and TRBJ2-3, the complete variable domain reads DTGVSQNPRHKITKRGQNVTFRCDPISEHNRLYWYRQTLGQGPEFLTYFQNEAQLEKSRLLSDRFSAERPKGSFSTLEIQRTEQGDSAMYLCASSRQRVLRKDTQYFGPGTRLTVL.

Comments on this clone: The junction and the germline gene differ at one end; a read error may be behind it. This chain connects TRBV2 to TRBJ2-7, with 10 bases matching TRBD1. The CDR3 runs 15 residues. CDR1 and CDR2 from the germline V gene are SNHLY and FYNNEI. The CDR3 DNA sequence: TGTGCCAGCAGAGAAGCCGGACAGGGGGCCTACGAGCAGTACTTC. The encoded protein is CASREAGQGAYEQYF.

The J gene is TRBJ1-3, the V gene TRBV30, with D possibly TRBD1 on 6 matching bases. Between the trimmed V and J ends, which lost 1 base and 9 bases, there was a span of 16 bases. The CDR3 runs to 14 residues. Germline V lookup: CDR1 GTSNPN, CDR2 SVGIG (reference sequence). The CDR3 loop is CAWSGNEPGATIYF. The CDR3 nucleotides read TGTGCCTGGAGTGGAAACGAACCAGGGGCCACCATATATTTT.

The V gene is TRBV27, the J gene TRBJ2-4; 12 bases align to TRBD2. The CDR3 is 15 residues long. In germline, CDR1 is MNHEY, CDR2 SMNVEV (reference sequence). The V and J ends lost 2 bases and 10 bases, in that order; junction bases with no gene match: 6. The DNA for the CDR3 is TGTGCCAGCAGTTTAAAACTAGCGGGAGGACTTATTCAGTACTTC. It yields the protein CASSLKLAGGLIQYF.

The rearrangement joins TRBV7-9 to TRBJ1-1, with TRBD1 as a possible D gene (5 bases). The CDR3 consists of 19 residues. The V gene lost 0 bases and the J gene lost 0 bases, with 20 bases spanning the gap. The germline CDR1 and CDR2 sequences are SEHNR and FQNEAQ (reference sequence). The CDR3: CASSLAGHLKRPMNTEAFF. CDR3 coding DNA: TGTGCCAGCAGCTTAGCCGGACACCTTAAACGACCTATGAACACTGAAGCTTTCTTT.

The CDR3 nucleotides read TGTGCCAGCAGCCCAAGCTCCGGGACTTCCGCCTACGAGCAGTACTTC. Translation gives CASSPSSGTSAYEQYF. The chain is built from TRBV7-8 and TRBJ2-7, with D tentatively TRBD2 (6 bases). With 5 bases removed from V and 2 bases from J, the gap between germline ends came to 19 bases. The CDR3 is made up of 16 amino acids. The germline gives CDR1 SGHVS, CDR2 FQNEAQ.